This entry concerns a single TCR beta chain. Between the trimmed V and J ends, which lost 0 bases and 6 bases, there was a span of 17 bases. This CDR3 has 16 amino acids. The germline gives CDR1 MRHNA, CDR2 SNTAGT. The sample belongs to a study of blood T cell repertoires in COVID-19. The table came from immunoSEQ multiplex PCR; TCRdb's copy has only in-frame clones and leaves some out. The sample carries over 200,000 clones, about nine tenths recorded once. This sequence was found in a middle-aged man with COVID-19, enrolled during active disease. This chain links TRBV6-4 with TRBJ1-1, with D maybe TRBD1 (5 bases). Source material: peripheral blood. DNA of the CDR3: TGTGCCAGCAGTGACTCGTCAGGGAGGGGTTTTGCTGAAGCTTTCTTT. It yields the protein CASSDSSGRGFAEAFF.